These 14 T cell receptor beta chains originate from one sample sequenced in a study of post-analysis software for immune sequencing data (dated by TCRdb to the mid-2010s). The paper as a whole reports these results and caveats: Significantly higher frequencies in patients than in controls were found for about five TRBV segments, including TRBV5-6, TRBV5-1 and TRBV20-1.

No antigen is known for these receptors. Library preparation used PCR. Sequencing was carried out with an Illumina HiSeq 2500. Unique molecular identifiers were incorporated into TCR beta cDNA libraries to reduce PCR and sequencing biases. TCRdb trimmed the raw reads at Q25, called clones with MiXCR and kept productive beta chains. Rows are unified per CDR3 protein, each entry keeping the most common DNA and genes. In all, the sample holds about 820,000 distinct CDR3 sequences, and roughly 50% of those were seen once. Together, the top ten hold around 4.5% of the sample. The material sequenced was blood. The receptors derive from a girl aged 5 to 17 with multiple sclerosis.

The rearrangement links TRBV4-2 to TRBJ2-1; 10 nucleotides align to TRBD2. Germline values: CDR1 LGHNA, CDR2 YNFKEQ. Trimming cost V 0 bases and J 0 bases; bases outside gene matches: 11. This CDR3 comprises 20 residues. The CDR3 DNA reads as TGTGCCAGCAGCCAAGATACGGCTAGCGGGGGCCTTAGCTCCTACAATGAGCAGTTCTTC. Translating gives CASSQDTASGGLSSYNEQFF.

This clonotype showed up just a few times. The chain recombines TRBV4-1 with TRBJ2-3; unclear D gene. Germline assignment: CDR1 MGHRA and CDR2 YSYEKL. The V end lost 1 base, the J end lost 2 bases, and 7 bases lay between the germline ends. The CDR3 length is 14 residues. CDR3: CASSQVLSTDTQYF. The CDR3 DNA reads TGCGCCAGCAGCCAAGTTCTGTCCACAGATACGCAGTATTTT.

V is TRBV7-9 and J is TRBJ1-1, with D perhaps matching TRBD1 (5 bases). V was clipped by 11 bases and J by 0 bases, with 10 bases between them. The CDR3 totals 12 residues. Germline CDR1 reads SEHNR; CDR2 reads FQNEAQ (reference sequence). Written as DNA, the CDR3 is TGTGCCGGGGCCCAGATGAACACTGAAGCTTTCTTT. Protein: CAGAQMNTEAFF.

This clonotype showed up just a few times. The genes are TRBV5-1 and TRBJ2-1; no firm D call. CDR1 and CDR2 (germline): SGHRS, YFSETQ. This CDR3 has 12 amino acids. V lost 0 bases to trimming and J lost 9 bases, with 7 bases between them. CDR3 bases: TGCGCCAGCAGCTTGGAACTCGGTGAGCAGTTCTTC. Translating gives CASSLELGEQFF.

This clonotype has just a few counts. V and J are TRBV19 and TRBJ1-2; the D gene is possibly TRBD1 (6 bases). Germline CDR1 reads LNHDA; CDR2 reads SQIVND (reference sequence). The CDR3 is 15 amino acids. V lost 4 bases, J lost 5 bases, and 17 bases lay in between. The DNA for the CDR3 is TGTGCCAGTAGTAAAGGGACACAGAGCTCGTATGGCTACACCTTC. Translation: CASSKGTQSSYGYTF.

This clonotype has just one count. The chain employs TRBV12-3 or TRBV12-4 and TRBJ2-7; D tentatively reads TRBD1 or TRBD2 (6 bases each). V lost 7 bases, J lost 6 bases, and 13 bases lay in between. There are 12 residues in the CDR3. CDR3 residues: CASIKGGSEQYF. CDR3 sequence (DNA): TGTGCCAGCATTAAGGGGGGAAGCGAGCAGTACTTC.

Ten or more counts support this clonotype. The junction does not match germline at one end; this may be a read error. The V and J genes are TRBV3-1 and TRBJ2-7; TRBD1 is a possible D gene (5 bases). Germline CDR1 reads LGHDT; CDR2 reads YNNKEL (reference sequence). The CDR3 consists of 13 residues. The CDR3 DNA follows: TGCGCCAGCAGCCAAGGAAGGGGATACGAGCAGTACTTC. Its protein product is CASSQGRGYEQYF.

This chain joins TRBV12-3 or TRBV12-4 and TRBJ2-3; possibly TRBD2 for D (7 bases). The CDR3 loop spans 16 amino acids. Trimming cost V 3 bases and J 4 bases, with 17 bases left between them. The CDR3 nucleotides are TGTGCCAGCAGTTTTTCGTCGGGGGGCCACCCAGATACGCAGTATTTT. Translated: CASSFSSGGHPDTQYF.

This clonotype was seen more than once but under ten times. J is TRBJ1-2 and V is TRBV6-1; possible D gene TRBD1, 6 bases. CDR1 MNHNS and CDR2 SASEGT come from the germline V gene. This CDR3 is 15 amino acids long. Trimming took off 4 bases at V and 2 bases at J, with 14 bases between the two ends. This chain's CDR3 is CASSGLGGGNYGYTF. CDR3 bases: TGTGCCAGCAGTGGCCTAGGGGGGGGAAACTATGGCTACACCTTC.

The J gene is TRBJ2-1, the V gene TRBV2; D tentatively reads TRBD1 or TRBD2 (5 bases each). This CDR3 is 12 amino acids long. V was cut by 2 bases and J by 9 bases, with 8 bases left in between. The germline gives CDR1 SNHLY, CDR2 FYNNEI. CDR3: CASSEPGTEQFF. The DNA of the CDR3 is TGTGCCAGCAGTGAACCCGGGACTGAGCAGTTCTTC. Full variable domain (remainder filled in from reference TRBV2 and TRBJ2-1): EPEVTQTPSHQVTQMGQEVILRCVPISNHLYFYWYRQILGQKVEFLVSFYNNEISEKSEIFDDQFSVERPDGSNFTLKIRSTKLEDSAMYFCASSEPGTEQFFGPGTRLTVL.

The rearrangement uses TRBV7-9 and TRBJ2-7, with TRBD2 matching over 13 bases. The DNA end favors TRBJ2-4, so the J call may be wrong. The CDR3 totals 19 residues. Germline CDR1 and CDR2: SEHNR and FQNEAQ (reference sequence). The CDR3 bases are TGTGCCAGCAGCCTCGGACTAGCGGGAGAGCCTAGGGCCAAAAACATTCAGTACTTC. This encodes CASSLGLAGEPRAKNIQYF.

The V call is TRBV20-1, the J call TRBJ2-3; D gene uncertain. Trimming took 4 bases from V and 10 from J, leaving 21 bases between them. CDR3 length: 14 residues. The germline V gene encodes CDR1 DFQATT and CDR2 SNEGSKA (reference sequence). CDR3 residues: CSATPEARREAQYF. The CDR3 region has the DNA TGCAGTGCTACCCCTGAGGCGCGCCGAGAGGCGCAGTATTTT.

In this sample, this clonotype turned up a few times. This chain uses TRBV29-1 with TRBJ2-1; D gene uncertain. This CDR3 region has 13 residues. V lost 3 bases to trimming and J lost 6 bases, with 12 bases between them. Germline values: CDR1 SQVTM, CDR2 ANQGSEA. CDR3 protein: CSVDLGVINEQFF. DNA of the CDR3: TGCAGCGTTGACCTGGGTGTAATCAATGAGCAGTTCTTC.

The table lists this clonotype with a few counts. The chain carries TRBV12-3 or TRBV12-4 and TRBJ2-7; 9 bases align to TRBD2. This CDR3 is 14 amino acids long. Germline trimming cut 7 bases from V and 2 bases from J; bases unmatched to any gene: 6. The CDR3 nucleotides are TGTGCCAGCACCTTAGCGGGGGAGCCCTACGAGCAGTACTTC. This codes for CASTLAGEPYEQYF.